The 12 T cell receptor beta chains in this list originate from one sample, sequenced in a study of T cells in tuberculosis. Only in-frame clones appear in the TCRdb table, and some are missing; sequencing was by immunoSEQ multiplex PCR. Of about 59,000 clones in the sample, approximately 80% were seen once. After thawing and overnight rest, PBMC were stained with GMM-loaded CD1B tetramer, viability dye and anti-CD3 for sorting. The CD1B tetramers carried C32 glucose monomycolate purified from Rhodococcus equi. Sequencing was done on a sample of CD1b-GMM tetramer-negative cells sorted from PBMCs. These receptors were taken from an adult woman with latent tuberculosis.

This chain joins TRBV5-1 and TRBJ1-2, with TRBD1 as a possible D gene (6 bases). Trimming stripped 4 bases from V and 8 bases from J, with 18 bases between. Germline lookup yields CDR1 SGHRS and CDR2 YFSETQ. This CDR3 comprises 14 residues. CDR3 nucleotide sequence: TGCGCCAGCAGCCCCGGGGGGGGGCGCCCCGGCTACACCTTC. It codes for CASSPGGGRPGYTF. The whole variable domain, remainder taken from reference TRBV5-1 and TRBJ1-2, is KAGVTQTPRYLIKTRGQQVTLSCSPISGHRSVSWYQQTPGQGLQFLFEYFSETQRNKGNFPGRFSGRQFSNSRSEMNVSTLELGDSALYLCASSPGGGRPGYTFGSGTRLTVV.

V usage is TRBV28 and J usage is TRBJ1-1; D is perhaps TRBD1 (6 bases). V lost 5 bases and J lost 6, with 10 bases in between. The CDR3 totals 12 residues. Germline V gene sequence: CDR1 MDHEN, CDR2 SYDVKM. The CDR3 DNA sequence: TGTGCCAGCAGTCAGGGGACCGCTGAAGCTTTCTTT. This encodes CASSQGTAEAFF.

The chain carries TRBV7-8 and TRBJ1-2; D is undetermined. V was clipped by 5 bases and J by 0 bases, with 13 bases between them. The germline gives CDR1 SGHVS, CDR2 FQNEAQ. The CDR3 consists of 15 residues. The CDR3 loop is CASSPLDRPNYGYTF. In DNA form, the CDR3 reads TGTGCCAGCAGCCCCCTAGACCGACCTAACTATGGCTACACCTTC.

The chain has TRBV19 and TRBJ2-1, with 13 bases matching TRBD2. V dropped 4 bases and J dropped 5; count of bases not matched to a gene: 11. CDR1 LNHDA and CDR2 SQIVND come from the germline V gene (reference sequence). The CDR3 extends over 18 amino acids. The CDR3 is CASSTGLGLAGINNEQFF. DNA for the CDR3: TGTGCCAGTAGTACCGGATTGGGACTAGCGGGAATCAACAATGAGCAGTTCTTC.

V usage is TRBV7-9 and J usage is TRBJ1-1; no clear D. CDR1 SEHNR and CDR2 FQNEAQ come from the germline V gene (reference sequence). The CDR3 sequence is 14 residues long. The ends were cut back, 4 bases at V and 6 bases at J, with 15 bases in the middle. DNA for the CDR3: TGTGCCAGCAGCTCCCCGGAGAGGGAGCCTGAAGCTTTCTTT. This codes for CASSSPEREPEAFF.

V gene TRBV10-3 combines with J gene TRBJ1-5, with D tentatively TRBD1 (6 bases). CDR1 is ENHRY, CDR2 SYGVKD, per germline. V was shortened by 2 bases and J by 0 bases, with 26 bases between the two germline ends. There are 21 residues in the CDR3. CDR3 sequence reads: CAISERGGRARHIYSNQPQHF. CDR3 coding DNA: TGTGCCATCAGTGAGAGGGGGGGGAGGGCCCGTCATATATATAGCAATCAGCCCCAGCATTTT.

This chain connects TRBV6-1 to TRBJ2-3; 12 bases align to TRBD2. Trimming at V came to 6 bases and at J to 4 bases, leaving 5 bases not matched to a gene. The V gene's germline CDR1 is MNHNS and CDR2 SASEGT. This CDR3 region has 15 residues. The CDR3 reads CASRRLAGDPDTQYF. The DNA for the CDR3 is TGTGCCAGCAGACGACTAGCGGGAGACCCAGATACGCAGTATTTT.

The chain links TRBV2 to TRBJ2-3; TRBD2 agrees at 8 bases. From germline, CDR1 is SNHLY and CDR2 FYNNEI. The CDR3 runs to 15 residues. V shed 8 bases, J shed 3 bases, and the junction held 10 bases outside the gene matches. CDR3 DNA sequence: TGTGCCAGCGCCCGGTTTAGCGGGACAACAGATACGCAGTATTTT. Translation: CASARFSGTTDTQYF.

The V call is TRBV5-5, the J call TRBJ2-1; 10 bases align to TRBD2. With 3 bases clipped from V and 9 bases from J, the junction kept 9 bases outside the gene matches. The CDR3 sequence is 15 residues long. Per germline, CDR1 SGHKS and CDR2 YYEKEE (reference sequence). The DNA of the CDR3 is TGTGCCAGCAGCTCACTAGCGGGGAACCAGGGTGAGCAGTTCTTC. Translation: CASSSLAGNQGEQFF.

The chain has TRBV19 and TRBJ2-2, with 7 bases fitting TRBD2. Germline lookup yields CDR1 LNHDA and CDR2 SQIVND (reference sequence). There are 16 residues in the CDR3. V lost 3 bases and J lost 5; bases outside the gene matches: 9. CDR3: CASSIESGRGTGELFF. For the CDR3, the DNA is TGTGCCAGTAGTATTGAGTCGGGGAGGGGTACCGGGGAGCTGTTTTTT. Based on the CDR3 plus reference TRBV19 and TRBJ2-2, the full variable domain is DGGITQSPKYLFRKEGQNVTLSCEQNLNHDAMYWYRQDPGQGLRLIYYSQIVNDFQKGDIAEGYSVSREKKESFPLTVTSAQKNPTAFYLCASSIESGRGTGELFFGEGSRLTVL.

The chain employs TRBV27 and TRBJ2-1; TRBD2 might be the D (5 bases). The CDR3 has 14 amino acids. V gave up 5 bases and J gave up 5 bases, with 13 bases separating them. Germline CDR1 and CDR2: MNHEY and SMNVEV (reference sequence). DNA of the CDR3: TGTGCCAGCAGTCCGTGGACTGGAAACAATGAGCAGTTCTTC. It encodes CASSPWTGNNEQFF.

The CDR3 DNA is TGTGCCAGCTCACCGGGGGGTATCGCGGGGGACGGTGAGCAGTTCTTC. This codes for CASSPGGIAGDGEQFF. V usage is TRBV18 and J usage is TRBJ2-1, with 7 bases lining up with TRBD2. Germline-derived CDR1 and CDR2 are KGHSH and LQKENI. V shed 3 bases, J shed 9 bases, and the junction held 14 bases outside the gene matches. This CDR3 comprises 16 residues.